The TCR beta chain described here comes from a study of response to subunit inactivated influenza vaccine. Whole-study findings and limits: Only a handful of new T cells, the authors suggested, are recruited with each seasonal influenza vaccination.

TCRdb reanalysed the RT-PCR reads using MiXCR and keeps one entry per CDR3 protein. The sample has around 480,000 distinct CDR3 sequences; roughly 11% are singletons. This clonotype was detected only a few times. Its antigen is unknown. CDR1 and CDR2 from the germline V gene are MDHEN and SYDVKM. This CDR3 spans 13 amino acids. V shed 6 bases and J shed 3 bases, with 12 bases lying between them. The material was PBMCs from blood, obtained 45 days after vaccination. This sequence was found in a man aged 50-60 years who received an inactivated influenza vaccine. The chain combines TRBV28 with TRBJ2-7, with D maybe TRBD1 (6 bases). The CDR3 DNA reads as TGTGCCAGCAGGGGACACGGGTACTACGAGCAGTACTTC. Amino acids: CASRGHGYYEQYF.